The following is a T cell receptor beta chain sequence with its context. Its antigen is not known. The data derive from a study of cytomegalovirus exposure and HLA in healthy donors. 13 Jbeta primers and 60 Vbeta primers were used for the PCR. Under the authors' procedure: An analysis that came later counted some 80 million unique TCR beta chains, about 10 million shared. Sequencing used immunoSEQ multiplex PCR; TCRdb keeps in-frame clones, though not all of them. That table furnishes V, J and clone size, whereas the DNA furnished D and trimming. Among under 130,000 clones, about 79% were seen once, and the ten largest hold 2.6%. Study-level findings and limits: The number of N-insertions in an Asian-associated ancestry cluster was reportedly below the 666-donor mean in a later analysis. Owing to their indistinguishability, certain V segments, notably TRBV6-2 and TRBV6-3, were excluded.

Trimming left V 0 bases short and J 7 bases short, with 14 bases between. The germline V gene encodes CDR1 SGHRS and CDR2 YFSETQ. The CDR3 runs to 15 residues. The TCR comes from a man in his forties or fifties in good health and CMV-seropositive. Material: PBMCs. This sequence joins TRBV5-1 and TRBJ2-1; D might be TRBD1 (6 bases). The CDR3 loop reads CASSLGTALLNEQFF. The CDR3 bases are TGCGCCAGCAGCTTGGGGACAGCACTTCTTAATGAGCAGTTCTTC.